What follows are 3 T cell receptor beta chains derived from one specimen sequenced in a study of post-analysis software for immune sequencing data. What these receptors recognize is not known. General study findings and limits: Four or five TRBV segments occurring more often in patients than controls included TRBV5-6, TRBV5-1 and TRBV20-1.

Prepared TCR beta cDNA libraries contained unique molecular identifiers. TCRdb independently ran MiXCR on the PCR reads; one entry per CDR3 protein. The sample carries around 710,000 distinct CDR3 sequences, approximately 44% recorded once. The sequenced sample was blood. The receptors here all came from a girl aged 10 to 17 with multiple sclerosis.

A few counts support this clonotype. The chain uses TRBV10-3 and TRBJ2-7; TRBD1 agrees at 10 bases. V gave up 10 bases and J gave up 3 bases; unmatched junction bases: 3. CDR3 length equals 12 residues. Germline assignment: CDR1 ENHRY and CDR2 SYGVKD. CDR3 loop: CATGQGDYEQYF. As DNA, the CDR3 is TGTGCCACCGGACAGGGGGACTACGAGCAGTACTTC.

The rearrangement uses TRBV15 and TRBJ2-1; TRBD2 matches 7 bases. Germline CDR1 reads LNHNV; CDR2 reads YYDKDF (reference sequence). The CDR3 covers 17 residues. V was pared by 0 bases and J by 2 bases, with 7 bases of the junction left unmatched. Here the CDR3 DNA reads TGTGCCACCAGCAGAGAGGTGGCTAGCGGAACCTACAATGAGCAGTTCTTC. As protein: CATSREVASGTYNEQFF.

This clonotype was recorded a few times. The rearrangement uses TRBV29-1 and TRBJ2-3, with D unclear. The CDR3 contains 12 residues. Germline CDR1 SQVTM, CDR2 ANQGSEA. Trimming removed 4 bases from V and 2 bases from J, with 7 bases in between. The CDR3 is CSVGVYTDTQYF. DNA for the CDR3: TGCAGCGTTGGAGTCTACACAGATACGCAGTATTTT.